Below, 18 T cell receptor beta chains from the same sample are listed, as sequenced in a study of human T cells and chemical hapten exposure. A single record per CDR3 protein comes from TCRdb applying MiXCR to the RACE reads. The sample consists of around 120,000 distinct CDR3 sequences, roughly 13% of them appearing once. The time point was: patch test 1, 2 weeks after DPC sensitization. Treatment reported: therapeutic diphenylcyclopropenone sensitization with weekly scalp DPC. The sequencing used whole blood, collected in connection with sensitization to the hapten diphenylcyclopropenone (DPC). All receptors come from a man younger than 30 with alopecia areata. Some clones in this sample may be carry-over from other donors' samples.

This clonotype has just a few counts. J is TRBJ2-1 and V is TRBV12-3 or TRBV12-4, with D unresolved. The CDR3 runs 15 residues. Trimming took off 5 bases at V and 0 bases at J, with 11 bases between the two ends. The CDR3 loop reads CASSHSEPSYNEQFF. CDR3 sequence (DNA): TGTGCCAGCAGTCACAGCGAACCCTCCTACAATGAGCAGTTCTTC.

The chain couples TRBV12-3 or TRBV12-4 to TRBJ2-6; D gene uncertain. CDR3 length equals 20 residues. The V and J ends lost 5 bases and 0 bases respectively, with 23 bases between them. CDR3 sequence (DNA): TGTGCCAGCAGTCCCCAGCGTTGGAGAGGTACTTACTCTGGGGCCAACGTCCTGACTTTC. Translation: CASSPQRWRGTYSGANVLTF.

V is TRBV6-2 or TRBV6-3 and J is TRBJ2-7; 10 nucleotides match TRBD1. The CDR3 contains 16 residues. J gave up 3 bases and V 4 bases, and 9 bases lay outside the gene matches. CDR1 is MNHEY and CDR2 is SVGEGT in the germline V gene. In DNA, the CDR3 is TGTGCCAGCAGTTCCCACCGGGACAGGGGACACTACGAGCAGTACGTC. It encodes CASSSHRDRGHYEQYV.

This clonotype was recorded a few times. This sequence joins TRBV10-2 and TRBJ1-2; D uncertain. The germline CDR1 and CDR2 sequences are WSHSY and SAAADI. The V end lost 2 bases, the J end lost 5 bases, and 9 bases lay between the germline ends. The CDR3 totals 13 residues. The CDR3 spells CASSEKGWYGYTF. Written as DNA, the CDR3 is TGCGCCAGCAGTGAGAAAGGCTGGTATGGCTACACCTTC.

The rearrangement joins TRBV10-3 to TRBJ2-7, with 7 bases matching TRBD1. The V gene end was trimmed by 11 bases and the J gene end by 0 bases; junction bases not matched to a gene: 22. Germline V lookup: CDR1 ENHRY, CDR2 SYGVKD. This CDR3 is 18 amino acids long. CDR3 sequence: CARPPPNRTGRSSYEQYF. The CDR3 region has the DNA TGTGCCCGACCACCCCCCAACCGGACAGGTCGGAGCTCCTACGAGCAGTACTTC.

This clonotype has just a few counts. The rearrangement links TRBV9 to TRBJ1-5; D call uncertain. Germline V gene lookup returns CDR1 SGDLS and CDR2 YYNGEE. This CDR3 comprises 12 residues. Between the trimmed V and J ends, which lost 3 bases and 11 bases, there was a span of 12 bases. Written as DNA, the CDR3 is TGTGCCAGCAGCGCCCGTTTATCAGCCCAGCATTTT. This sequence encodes CASSARLSAQHF.

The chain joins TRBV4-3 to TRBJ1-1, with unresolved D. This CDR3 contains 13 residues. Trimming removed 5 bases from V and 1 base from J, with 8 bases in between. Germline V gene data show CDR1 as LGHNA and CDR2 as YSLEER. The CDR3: CASSREANTEAFF. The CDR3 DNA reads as TGCGCCAGCAGCAGAGAAGCGAACACTGAAGCTTTCTTT.

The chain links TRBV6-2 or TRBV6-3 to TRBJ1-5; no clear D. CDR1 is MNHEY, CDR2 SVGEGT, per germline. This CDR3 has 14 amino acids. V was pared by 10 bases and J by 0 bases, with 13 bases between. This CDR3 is CAIQDGYSNQPQHF. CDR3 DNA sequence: TGTGCCATCCAGGACGGATATAGCAATCAGCCCCAGCATTTT.

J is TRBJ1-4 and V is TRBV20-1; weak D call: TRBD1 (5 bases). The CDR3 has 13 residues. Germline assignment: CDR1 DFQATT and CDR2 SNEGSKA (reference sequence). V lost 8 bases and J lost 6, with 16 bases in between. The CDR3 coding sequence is TGCAGTTCGGCCCAGGGTAATCATGAAAAACTGTTTTTT. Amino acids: CSSAQGNHEKLFF.

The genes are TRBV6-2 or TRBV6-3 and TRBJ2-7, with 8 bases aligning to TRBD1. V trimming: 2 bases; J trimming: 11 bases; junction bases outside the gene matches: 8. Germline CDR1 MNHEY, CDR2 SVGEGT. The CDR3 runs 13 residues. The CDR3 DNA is TGTGCCAGCAGTTACCTCGGACAGGGTTACGAGTACTTC. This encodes CASSYLGQGYEYF.

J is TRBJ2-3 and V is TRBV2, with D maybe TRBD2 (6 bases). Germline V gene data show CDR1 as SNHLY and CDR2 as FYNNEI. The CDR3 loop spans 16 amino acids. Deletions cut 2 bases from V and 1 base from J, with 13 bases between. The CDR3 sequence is CASSESLAYRTDTQYF. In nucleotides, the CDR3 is TGTGCCAGCAGTGAATCACTAGCTTATCGCACAGATACGCAGTATTTT.

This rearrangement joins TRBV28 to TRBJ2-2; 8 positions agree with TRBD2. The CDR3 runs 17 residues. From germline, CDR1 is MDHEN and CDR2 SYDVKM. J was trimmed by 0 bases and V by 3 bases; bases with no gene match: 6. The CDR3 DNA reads TGTGCCAGCAGTTTTCTCCCGGGACTAGCGAACACCGGGGAGCTGTTTTTT. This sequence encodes CASSFLPGLANTGELFF.

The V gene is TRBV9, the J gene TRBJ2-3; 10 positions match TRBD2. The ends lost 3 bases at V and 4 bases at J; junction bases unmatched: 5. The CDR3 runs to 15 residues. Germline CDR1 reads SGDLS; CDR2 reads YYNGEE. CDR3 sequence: CASSAAAGGADTQYF. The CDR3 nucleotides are TGTGCCAGCAGCGCCGCAGCGGGGGGGGCAGATACGCAGTATTTT.

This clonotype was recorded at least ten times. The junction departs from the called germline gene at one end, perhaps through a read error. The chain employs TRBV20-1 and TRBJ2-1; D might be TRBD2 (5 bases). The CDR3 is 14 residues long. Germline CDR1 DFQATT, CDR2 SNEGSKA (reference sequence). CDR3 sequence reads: CSARELSSYNEQFF. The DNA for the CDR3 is TGCAGCGCTAGGGAGTTGAGCTCCTACAATGAGCAGTTCTTC.

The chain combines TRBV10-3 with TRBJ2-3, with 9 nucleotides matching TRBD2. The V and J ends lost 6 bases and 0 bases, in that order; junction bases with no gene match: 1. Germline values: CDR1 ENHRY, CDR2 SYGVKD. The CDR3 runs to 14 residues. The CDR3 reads CAIRAGGSTDTQYF. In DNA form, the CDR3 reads TGTGCCATCAGGGCGGGGGGGAGCACAGATACGCAGTATTTT.

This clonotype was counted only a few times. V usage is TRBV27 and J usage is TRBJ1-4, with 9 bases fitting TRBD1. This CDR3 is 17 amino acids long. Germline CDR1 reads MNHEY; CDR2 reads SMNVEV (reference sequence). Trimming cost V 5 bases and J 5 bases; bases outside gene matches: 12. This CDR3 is CASSLPPGQGLNEKLFF. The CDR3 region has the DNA TGTGCCAGCAGTCTCCCTCCGGGACAGGGACTCAATGAAAAACTGTTTTTT.

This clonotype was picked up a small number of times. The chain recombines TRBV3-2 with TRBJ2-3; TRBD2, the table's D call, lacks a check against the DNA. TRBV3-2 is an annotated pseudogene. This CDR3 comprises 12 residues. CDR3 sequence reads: CATATSGDTQYF. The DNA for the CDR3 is TGTGCCACCGCGACGAGCGGAGATACGCAGTATTTT.

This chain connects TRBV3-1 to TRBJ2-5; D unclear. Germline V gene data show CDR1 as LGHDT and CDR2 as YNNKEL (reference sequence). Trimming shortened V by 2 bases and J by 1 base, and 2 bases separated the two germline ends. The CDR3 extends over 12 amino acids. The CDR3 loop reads CASSQLQETQYF. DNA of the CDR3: TGTGCCAGCAGCCAACTCCAAGAGACCCAGTACTTC.